This TCR beta chain was sequenced in a study of shared clonotypes between healthy human individuals. Overall study results and limits: Naive subsets, compared against memory subsets, generally had larger estimated richness values. Sharing across a handful of donors was seen in 4% to 5% of naive CD4 clonotypes.

Genomic DNA from each subset was divided evenly over several immunoSEQ plates. Method: immunoSEQ multiplex PCR; TCRdb's copy keeps in-frame clones and lacks some. Of 950,000 to 1,300,000 clones listed, about 77% are singletons. Points on this clone: Antigen unknown. A far larger clone is a single base away, which makes a read error likely. This CDR3 is also generated by other DNA sequences in the sample.

The CDR3 consists of 16 residues. Germline assignment: CDR1 SGHVS and CDR2 FQNEAQ. With 1 base removed from V and 0 bases from J, the gap between germline ends came to 9 bases. This rearrangement joins TRBV7-8 to TRBJ2-2, with a weak D call TRBD2 (5 bases). This receptor was obtained from a man younger than 35 in good health. Sample: memory CD4+ T cells sorted from blood. Noted subset: CD45RA-negative fraction. The CDR3 sequence is CASSLVATANTGELFF. CDR3 DNA: TGTGCCAGCAGCTTAGTAGCGACTGCGAACACCGGGGAGCTGTTTTTT. The full variable domain, rest sourced from reference TRBV7-8 and TRBJ2-2, is GAGVSQSPRYKVAKRGQDVALRCDPISGHVSLFWYQQALGQGPEFLTYFQNEAQLDKSGLPSDRFFAERPEGSVSTLKIQRTQQEDSAVYLCASSLVATANTGELFFGEGSRLTVL.